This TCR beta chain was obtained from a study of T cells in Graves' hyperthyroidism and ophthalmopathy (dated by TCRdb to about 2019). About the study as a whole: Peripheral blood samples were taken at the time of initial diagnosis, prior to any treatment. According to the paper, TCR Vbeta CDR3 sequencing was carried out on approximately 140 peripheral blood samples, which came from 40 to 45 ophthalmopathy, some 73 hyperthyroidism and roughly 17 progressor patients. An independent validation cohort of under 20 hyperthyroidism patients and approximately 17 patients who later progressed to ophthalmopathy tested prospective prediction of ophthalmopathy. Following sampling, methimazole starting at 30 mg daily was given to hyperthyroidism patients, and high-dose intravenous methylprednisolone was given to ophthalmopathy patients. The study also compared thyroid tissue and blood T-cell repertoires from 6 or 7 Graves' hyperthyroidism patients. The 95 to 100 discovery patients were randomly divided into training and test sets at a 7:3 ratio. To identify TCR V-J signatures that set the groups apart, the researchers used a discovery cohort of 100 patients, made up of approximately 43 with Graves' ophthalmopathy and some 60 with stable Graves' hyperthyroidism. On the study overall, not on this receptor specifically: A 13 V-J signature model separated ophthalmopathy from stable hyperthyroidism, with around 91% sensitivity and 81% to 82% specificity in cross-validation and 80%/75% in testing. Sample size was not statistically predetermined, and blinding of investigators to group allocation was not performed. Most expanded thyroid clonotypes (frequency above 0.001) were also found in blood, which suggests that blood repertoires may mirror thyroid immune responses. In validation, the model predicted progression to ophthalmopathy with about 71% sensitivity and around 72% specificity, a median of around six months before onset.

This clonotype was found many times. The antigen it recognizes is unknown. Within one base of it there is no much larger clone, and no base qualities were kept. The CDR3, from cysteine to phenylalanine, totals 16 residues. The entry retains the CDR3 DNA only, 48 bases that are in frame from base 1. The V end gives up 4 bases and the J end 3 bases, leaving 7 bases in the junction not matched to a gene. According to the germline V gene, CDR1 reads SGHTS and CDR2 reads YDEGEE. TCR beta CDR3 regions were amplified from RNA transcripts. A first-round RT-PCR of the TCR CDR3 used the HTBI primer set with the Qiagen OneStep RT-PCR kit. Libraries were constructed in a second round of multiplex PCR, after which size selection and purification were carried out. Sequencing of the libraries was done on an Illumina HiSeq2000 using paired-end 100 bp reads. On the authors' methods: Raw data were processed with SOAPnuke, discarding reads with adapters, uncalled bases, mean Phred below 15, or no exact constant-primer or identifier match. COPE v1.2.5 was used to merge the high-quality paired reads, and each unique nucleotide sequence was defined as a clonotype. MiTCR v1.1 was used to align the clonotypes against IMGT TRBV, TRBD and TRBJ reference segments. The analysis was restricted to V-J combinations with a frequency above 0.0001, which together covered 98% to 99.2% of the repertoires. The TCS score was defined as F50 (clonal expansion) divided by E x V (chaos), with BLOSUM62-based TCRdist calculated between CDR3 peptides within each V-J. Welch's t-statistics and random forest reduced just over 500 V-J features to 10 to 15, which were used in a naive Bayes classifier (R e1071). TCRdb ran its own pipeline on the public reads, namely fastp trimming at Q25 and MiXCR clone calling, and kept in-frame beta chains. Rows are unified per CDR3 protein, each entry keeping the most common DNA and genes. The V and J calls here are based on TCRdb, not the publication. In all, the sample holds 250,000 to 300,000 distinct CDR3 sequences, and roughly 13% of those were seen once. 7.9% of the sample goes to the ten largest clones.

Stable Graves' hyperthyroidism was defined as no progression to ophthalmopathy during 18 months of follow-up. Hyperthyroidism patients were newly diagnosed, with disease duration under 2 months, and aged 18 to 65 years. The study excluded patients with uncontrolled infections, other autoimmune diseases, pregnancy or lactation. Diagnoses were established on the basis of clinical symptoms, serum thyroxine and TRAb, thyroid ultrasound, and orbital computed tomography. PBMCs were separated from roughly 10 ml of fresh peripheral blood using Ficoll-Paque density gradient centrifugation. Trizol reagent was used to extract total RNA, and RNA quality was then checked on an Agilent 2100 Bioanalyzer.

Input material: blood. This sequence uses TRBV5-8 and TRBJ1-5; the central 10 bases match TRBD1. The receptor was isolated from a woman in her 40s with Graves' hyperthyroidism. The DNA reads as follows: TGTGCCAGCAGCAGAAGACAGGGGGCCGACAATCAGCCCCAGCATTTT. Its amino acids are CASSRRQGADNQPQHF.